This T cell receptor (beta chain) was obtained from a study of post-analysis software for immune sequencing data. The wider study: Included among the disease courses, which were recorded for the cohort, were relapsing-remitting, secondary progressive and progressive-relapsing multiple sclerosis.

General observations from the study: Comparison of patients with controls showed roughly five TRBV segments more frequent in patients, TRBV5-6, TRBV5-1 and TRBV20-1 among them. A significant reduction in normalized Chao1 diversity was observed in multiple sclerosis patients versus controls.

With respect to this clonotype: The antigen is not known.

Prepared libraries of TCR beta cDNA carried unique molecular identifiers. Researchers reported roughly 0.5 million cDNA molecules coming from around 1 to 9.1 million T cells. Each CDR3 protein is one row after TCRdb ran MiXCR on the PCR reads. Here the sample spans approximately 360,000 distinct CDR3 sequences, around 37% being singletons. After removal of 1 base from V and 7 bases from J, the junction contained 7 bases not matched to a gene. CDR1 LGHNA and CDR2 YNFKEQ come from the germline V gene. The CDR3 contains 16 residues. The sequence came from a girl between 10 and 17 years old with multiple sclerosis. The V call is TRBV4-2, the J call TRBJ2-7, with 13 bases lining up with TRBD2. The source material was blood. The CDR3 here is CASSQGMGLAGREQYF. DNA for the CDR3: TGTGCCAGCAGCCAAGGGATGGGACTAGCGGGGAGGGAGCAGTACTTC.